This T cell receptor (beta chain) originates from a study of shared clonotypes between healthy human individuals. Study observations and caveats: Some naive CD4 clonotypes, roughly 4.7%, turned up in common across a handful of donors.

Remarks on this clone: Its specificity is not known.

Germline CDR1 is LNHDA and CDR2 is SQIVND (reference sequence). Between the trimmed V and J ends, which lost 5 bases and 0 bases, there was a span of 7 bases. The CDR3 extends over 13 amino acids. At deep level, the assay was performed. Generated by immunoSEQ multiplex PCR, the TCRdb table keeps only in-frame clones and is missing some. Of some 2,000,000 clones listed, about 94% are singletons. The genes are TRBV19 and TRBJ1-2; D gene ambiguous. Sequenced material: naive CD4+ T cells sorted from blood. Subset defined: CD45RA+ positively selected. This sequence originates from a man aged 18 to 30 in good health. In nucleotides, the CDR3 is TGTGCCAGTAGTTCGGCGTCTAACTATGGCTACACCTTC. This gives the protein CASSSASNYGYTF.